The T cell receptor (beta chain) described here comes from a study of early T cells in non-severe SARS-CoV-2 infection. Individual cDNA molecules carried attached unique molecular identifiers. TCRdb processed the 5' RACE reads anew with MiXCR; each CDR3 protein has one entry. The sample carries more than 40,000 distinct CDR3 sequences, 7% to 8% recorded once. This clonotype was found many times. This CDR3 spans 12 amino acids. CDR1 is SQVTM, CDR2 ANQGSEA, per germline. V dropped 5 bases and J dropped 3 bases, with 11 bases sitting between them. This clonotype was sampled from an adult who was a healthcare worker with PCR-confirmed SARS-CoV-2 infection or an uninfected control (not recorded which). The sequenced material came from whole blood. This chain links TRBV29-1 with TRBJ2-7; D might be TRBD1 (6 bases). The CDR3 sequence is CSVSGTSYEQYF. DNA of the CDR3: TGCAGCGTTTCCGGGACAAGCTACGAGCAGTACTTC.